This TCR beta chain was documented in a study of cytomegalovirus exposure and HLA in healthy donors. Comments on this clone: Its matching antigen is unknown.

A multiplex PCR was run with 60 Vbeta primers and 13 Jbeta primers. TCRdb's table, derived via immunoSEQ multiplex PCR, lists solely in-frame clones and lacks some. The sample contains 110,000 or so clones, approximately 80% of which appear only once. Germline loops: CDR1 SGHNT, CDR2 YYREEE (reference sequence). With 3 bases removed from V and 2 bases from J, the gap between germline ends came to 9 bases. CDR3 size: 14 residues. Findings of the study overall: In vitro assays verified that a few CMV-associated chains recognized CMV antigens specifically.

This chain connects TRBV5-4 to TRBJ1-5, with D possibly TRBD1 on 5 matching bases. Sequenced: PBMCs. This TCR was sampled from a woman between 25 and 40 years old in good health and CMV-seronegative. CDR3 amino acids: CASSSGGGNQPQHF. CDR3 DNA sequence: TGTGCCAGCAGCTCCGGGGGTGGCAATCAGCCCCAGCATTTT.